Sequencing of this TCR beta chain was carried out in a study of T cell responses to AZD1222 COVID-19 vaccine (dated by TCRdb to the early 2020s). Describing the broader study: A total of just over 230 trial participants underwent TCR sequencing, of whom roughly 210 received two doses of AZD1222 and 26 received two doses of the MenACWY control vaccine. Enrollment into the trials was organized by age into subgroups of 18-55, 56-69 and 70-plus years, and those subgroups contained around 150, 28 and 57 TCR-sequenced participants, respectively.

The germline V gene yields LGHNA for CDR1 and YSLEER for CDR2. The cysteine opens and the phenylalanine closes a CDR3 of 15 amino acids. The CDR3 DNA has 45 bases and is translated from base 1. Cut back by 2 bases and 5 bases, the V and J ends lie 15 bases apart. Study-wide findings and limitations: Participants were mostly white British, with more females than males. The authors suggested clonal diversity may have been underestimated. The vaccine-associated CD4 TCRs covered the entire spike protein, and the dominant responses fell in regions 160-218 and 743-854. After two AZD1222 doses, spike-specific TCR breadth and depth were significantly higher than at day 0 and than in MenACWY recipients. Reportedly, almost half of the unique spike-specific TCRs recognized epitopes lying outside the regions that are mutated in the B.1.351 and B.1.1.7 variants. Conclusions about previously exposed vaccinees were limited because only six AZD1222 recipients were SARS-CoV-2 seropositive at baseline. Because no samples from the day 14 peak response were available, repertoires could be characterized only after the peak T cell response. In the small 56-69-year group, the increase in depth fell short of significance, most likely because of low power.

This clone was counted once. Its binding antigen is unknown. No qualities accompany the bases; no much larger clone lies one base away. The CDR3 regions of human TCRbeta chains were analyzed by immunosequencing. Concerning the study's data processing: TCRs in the repertoires were compared against a reference library of SARS-CoV-2-specific TCRs that had been generated with the MIRA antigen-specificity platform. Breadth was defined as the fraction of unique TCRs that were SARS-CoV-2-associated. Depth was defined as the fraction of total T cells that were SARS-CoV-2-associated. Each spike-specific TCR was assigned to its reactive spike region and to a CD4 or CD8 class using the MIRA data. Log10-transformed breadth and depth values were compared by one-way ANOVA with Sidak's multiple comparisons tests. As stored in TCRdb, this immuneACCESS dataset retains in-frame rearrangements with V and J assigned. A fraction of the clones does not appear; measured against another copy, unresolved V genes explain less than half of the discrepancy, and the remainder lacks a known reason. V, J and clone size are those of that table, while D and trimming were read from the DNA. This sample gives about 160,000 clones in total; roughly nine tenths of them show up just once. Of the sample, 4.4% is held by the ten largest clones.

The time point label here, explained by the study, means: baseline before first vaccination. The sample's treatment or condition label, in plain terms: meningococcal conjugate vaccine given as trial control. Vaccinee samples were obtained from the UK trials COV001 and COV002, which included a single-blind randomized controlled phase 2/3 trial of AZD1222 (ChAdOx1 nCoV-19) in healthy adults. Trial participant PBMC samples were collected at day 0 and day 28 after the second dose for TCRbeta chain sequencing. Material: peripheral blood, obtained on day 0 of MenACWY control vaccination. The TCR originated in an adult in good health. This receptor chain uses TRBV4-3 and TRBJ2-5; TRBD1 is perhaps the D gene, given 6 matching bases. The CDR3 reads as follows: CASSQQGSAGETQYF. The sequenced DNA: TGCGCCAGCAGCCAACAGGGGTCGGCAGGGGAGACCCAGTACTTC.